The present T cell receptor (beta chain) was sequenced within a study of T cell repertoires in cytomegalovirus infection. Study summary: CMV epitopes, recently identified HLA-C-restricted and well-studied HLA-B-restricted, were used. Public TCR beta signature analysis indicated the presence of both CMV infection and matching HLA type.

Looked up from germline, CDR1 is LGHNT and CDR2 is FRNRAP. The CDR3 is made up of 14 amino acids. TCRdb redid the calling of the reads with MiXCR, one entry per CDR3 protein. Counted here are over 250,000 distinct CDR3 sequences, 22% occurring once; the ten biggest clones make up about 21%. Broader study findings: Cumulative public TCR beta family frequency identified CMV carriers with the relevant HLA. CMV-specific TCR beta clonotypes restricted by HLA-C dominated the ex vivo response.

This clonotype was found once. Its antigen is undetermined. At one end the junction does not follow the germline gene, possibly because of a read error. The specimen comprised cultured PBMCs, sampled from culture after CMV antigen stimulation. The rearrangement uses TRBV12-5 and TRBJ1-1; D uncertain. The TCR was taken from a human donor in good health (CMV status not recorded). Some clones in this sample may be carry-over from other donors' samples. CDR3 sequence (DNA): TGTGCTAGTGGTTTAATGGGTTGGAACACTGAAACTTTCTTT. Encoded protein: CASGLMGWNTETFF.